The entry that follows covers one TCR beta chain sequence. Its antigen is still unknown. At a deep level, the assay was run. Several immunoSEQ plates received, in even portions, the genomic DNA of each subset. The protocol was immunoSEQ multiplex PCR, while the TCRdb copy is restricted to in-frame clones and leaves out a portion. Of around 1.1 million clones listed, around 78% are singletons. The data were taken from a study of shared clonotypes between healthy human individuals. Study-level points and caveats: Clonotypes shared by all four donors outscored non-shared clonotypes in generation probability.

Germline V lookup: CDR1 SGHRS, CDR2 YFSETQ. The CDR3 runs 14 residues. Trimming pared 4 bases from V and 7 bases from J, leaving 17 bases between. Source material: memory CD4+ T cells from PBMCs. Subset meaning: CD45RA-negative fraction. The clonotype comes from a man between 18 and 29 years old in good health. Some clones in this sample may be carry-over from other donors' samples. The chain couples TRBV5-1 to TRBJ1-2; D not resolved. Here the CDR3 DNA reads TGCGCCAGCAGCCCAGCCGGGCAGACCGCTGGCTACACCTTC. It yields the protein CASSPAGQTAGYTF.